This entry features one T cell receptor beta chain sequence. The antigen is undetermined. This sample was taken from a study of blood T cells in healthy people across ages. Study-wide points: The recorded TCR beta diversity per million T cells decreased in a roughly linear manner with age.

For the second PCR, which ran for roughly 6 to 11 cycles, a sample-barcoded 5' primer and a J-beta primer mix were used. TCRdb fed the 5' RACE reads into MiXCR, producing one record per CDR3 protein. The sample has under 800,000 distinct CDR3 sequences; around 40% are singletons. The V and J ends lost 3 bases and 10 bases, in that order; junction bases with no gene match: 12. The CDR3 sequence is 15 residues long. Germline CDR1 LGHDT, CDR2 YNNKEL (reference sequence). This receptor was identified in a woman in her sixties in good health. The rearrangement uses TRBV3-1 and TRBJ1-2; TRBD1 aligns across 9 bases. The sequencing sample was made of blood. This CDR3 reads CASSQWISGQGDYTF. DNA of the CDR3: TGTGCCAGCAGCCAGTGGATCTCGGGACAGGGAGACTACACCTTC.